This T cell receptor beta chain was observed in a study of Ad26.COV2.S vaccination and SARS-CoV-2 variants. Treatment meaning: some 19 received Ad26.COV2.S at low or high dose, single or two shots; 5 received placebo; per-sample allocation not given. Sample collection was performed on day 63 after the first vaccine or placebo injection. Only in-frame clones appear in the TCRdb table, and some are missing; sequencing was by immunoSEQ multiplex PCR. The sample shows some 270,000 clones, about 83% of them seen only once. CDR3 length: 15 residues. After removal of 6 bases from V and 5 bases from J, the junction contained 7 bases not matched to a gene. Germline V gene lookup returns CDR1 MNHEY and CDR2 SVGAGI.

The specimen comprised peripheral blood, sampled in a trial of Ad26.COV2.S vaccine versus placebo. The rearrangement links TRBV6-5 to TRBJ1-5; 10 nucleotides align to TRBD1. The clonotype comes from a person between 18 and 59 years old who received the Ad26.COV2.S COVID-19 vaccine or a placebo. This chain's CDR3 is CASSLGQGGHQPQHF. The CDR3 DNA reads TGTGCCAGCAGCCTCGGACAGGGGGGACATCAGCCCCAGCATTTT.